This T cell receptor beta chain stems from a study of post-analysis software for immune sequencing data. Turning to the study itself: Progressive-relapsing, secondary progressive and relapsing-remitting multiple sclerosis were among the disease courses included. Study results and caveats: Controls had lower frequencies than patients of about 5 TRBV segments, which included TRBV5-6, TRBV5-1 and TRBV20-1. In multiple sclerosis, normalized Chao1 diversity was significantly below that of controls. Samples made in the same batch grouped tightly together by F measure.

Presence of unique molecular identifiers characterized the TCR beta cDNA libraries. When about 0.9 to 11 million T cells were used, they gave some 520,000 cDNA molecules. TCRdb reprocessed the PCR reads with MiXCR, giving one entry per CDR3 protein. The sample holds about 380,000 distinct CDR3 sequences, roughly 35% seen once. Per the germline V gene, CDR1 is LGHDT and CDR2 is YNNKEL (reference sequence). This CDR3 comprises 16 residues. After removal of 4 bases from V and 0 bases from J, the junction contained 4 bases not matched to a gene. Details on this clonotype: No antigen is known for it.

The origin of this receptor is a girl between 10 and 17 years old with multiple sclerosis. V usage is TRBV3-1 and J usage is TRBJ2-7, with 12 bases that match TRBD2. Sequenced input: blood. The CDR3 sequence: CASSRLAGDSSYEQYF. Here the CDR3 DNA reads TGTGCCAGCAGCCGACTAGCGGGAGATAGCTCCTACGAGCAGTACTTC.